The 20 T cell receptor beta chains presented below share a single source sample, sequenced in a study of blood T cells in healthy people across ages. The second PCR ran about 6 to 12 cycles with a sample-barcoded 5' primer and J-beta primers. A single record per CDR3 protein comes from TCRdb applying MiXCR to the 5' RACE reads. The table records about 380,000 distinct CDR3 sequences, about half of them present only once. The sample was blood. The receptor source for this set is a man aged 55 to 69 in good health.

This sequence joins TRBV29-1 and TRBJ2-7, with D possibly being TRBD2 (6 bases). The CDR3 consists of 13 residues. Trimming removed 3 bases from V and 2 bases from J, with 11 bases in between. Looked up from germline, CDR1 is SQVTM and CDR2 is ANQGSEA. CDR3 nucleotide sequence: TGCAGCGTTGAGGGGACTGGGGCCTACGAGCAGTACTTC. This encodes CSVEGTGAYEQYF.

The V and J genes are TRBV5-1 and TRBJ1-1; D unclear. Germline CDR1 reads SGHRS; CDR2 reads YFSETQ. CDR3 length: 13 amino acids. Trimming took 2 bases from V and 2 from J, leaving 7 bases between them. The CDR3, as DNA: TGCGCCAGCAGCTTTAGCACAAACACTGAAGCTTTCTTT. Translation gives CASSFSTNTEAFF.

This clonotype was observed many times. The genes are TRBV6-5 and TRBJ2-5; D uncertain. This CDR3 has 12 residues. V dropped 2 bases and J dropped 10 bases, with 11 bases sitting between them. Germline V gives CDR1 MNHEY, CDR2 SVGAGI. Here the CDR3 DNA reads TGTGCCAGCAGTTACGGTCGACGCCGCCAGTACTTC. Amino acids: CASSYGRRRQYF.

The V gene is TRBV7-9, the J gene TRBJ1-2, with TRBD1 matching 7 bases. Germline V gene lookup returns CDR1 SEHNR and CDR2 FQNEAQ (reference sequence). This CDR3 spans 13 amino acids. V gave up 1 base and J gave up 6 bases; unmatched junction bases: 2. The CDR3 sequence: CASSLDGTDGYTF. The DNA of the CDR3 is TGTGCCAGCAGCTTAGATGGGACAGATGGCTACACCTTC.

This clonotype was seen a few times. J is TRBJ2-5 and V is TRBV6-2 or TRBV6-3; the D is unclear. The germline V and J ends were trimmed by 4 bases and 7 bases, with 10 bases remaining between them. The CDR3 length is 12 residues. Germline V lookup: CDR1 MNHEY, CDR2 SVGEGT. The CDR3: CASSSVPGTQYF. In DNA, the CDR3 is TGTGCCAGCAGTTCGGTCCCAGGGACCCAGTACTTC.

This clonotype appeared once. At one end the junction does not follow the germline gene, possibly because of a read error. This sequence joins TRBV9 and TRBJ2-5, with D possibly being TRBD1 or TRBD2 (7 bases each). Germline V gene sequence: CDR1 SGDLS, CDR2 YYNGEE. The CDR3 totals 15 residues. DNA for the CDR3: TGTGCCGGCAGCTGGGGGGGACAGAGCTCGGAGACCCAGTACTTC. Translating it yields CAGSWGGQSSETQYF.

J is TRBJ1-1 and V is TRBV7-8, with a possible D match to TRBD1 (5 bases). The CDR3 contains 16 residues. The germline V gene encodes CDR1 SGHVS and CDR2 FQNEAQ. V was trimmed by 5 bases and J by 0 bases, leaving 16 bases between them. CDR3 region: CASSRYRTPMNTEAFF. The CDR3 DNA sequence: TGTGCCAGCAGCCGCTACAGGACCCCAATGAACACTGAAGCTTTCTTT.

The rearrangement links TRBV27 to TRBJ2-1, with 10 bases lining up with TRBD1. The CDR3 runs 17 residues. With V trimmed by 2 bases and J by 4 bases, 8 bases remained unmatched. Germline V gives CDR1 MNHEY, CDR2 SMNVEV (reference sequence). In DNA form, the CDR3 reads TGTGCCAGCAGTTTAGGCGGCCCGGGACAGGGGTACAATGAGCAGTTCTTC. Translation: CASSLGGPGQGYNEQFF.

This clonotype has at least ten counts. CDR3 loop: CASSLGTPYGYTF. The CDR3 nucleotides are TGTGCCAGCAGCTTAGGGACACCCTATGGCTACACCTTC. The chain recombines TRBV7-2 with TRBJ1-2, with D possibly being TRBD1 (5 bases). The germline gives CDR1 SGHTA, CDR2 FQGNSA. The germline V and J ends were trimmed by 1 base and 4 bases, with 7 bases remaining between them. This CDR3 is 13 amino acids long.

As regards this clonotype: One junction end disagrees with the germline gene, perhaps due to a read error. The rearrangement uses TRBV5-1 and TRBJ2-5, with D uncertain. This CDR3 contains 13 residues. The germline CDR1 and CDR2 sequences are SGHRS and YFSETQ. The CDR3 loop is CASRTTPQETRYF. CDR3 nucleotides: TGCGCCAGCAGGACGACCCCTCAAGAGACCCGGTACTTC. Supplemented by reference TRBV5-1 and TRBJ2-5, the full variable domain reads KAGVTQTPRYLIKTRGQQVTLSCSPISGHRSVSWYQQTPGQGLQFLFEYFSETQRNKGNFPGRFSGRQFSNSRSEMNVSTLELGDSALYLCASRTTPQETRYFGPGTRLLVL.

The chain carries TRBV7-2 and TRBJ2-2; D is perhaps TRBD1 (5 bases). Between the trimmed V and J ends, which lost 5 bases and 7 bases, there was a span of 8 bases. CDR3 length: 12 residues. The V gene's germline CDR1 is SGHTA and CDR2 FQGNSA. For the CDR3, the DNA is TGTGCCAGCAGCCCAGGGATCGGGGAGCTGTTTTTT. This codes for CASSPGIGELFF.

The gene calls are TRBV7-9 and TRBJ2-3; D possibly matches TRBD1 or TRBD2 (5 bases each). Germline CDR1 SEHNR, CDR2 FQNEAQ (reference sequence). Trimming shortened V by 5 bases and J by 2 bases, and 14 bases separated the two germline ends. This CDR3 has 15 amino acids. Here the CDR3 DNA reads TGTGCCAGCAGCCCTCAGAGGGGTCCCACAGATACGCAGTATTTT. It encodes CASSPQRGPTDTQYF.

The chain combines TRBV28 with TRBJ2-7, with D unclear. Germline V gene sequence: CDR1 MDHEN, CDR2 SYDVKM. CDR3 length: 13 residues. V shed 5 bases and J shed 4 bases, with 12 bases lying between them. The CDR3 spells CASSPLVPYEQYF. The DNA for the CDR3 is TGTGCCAGCAGTCCCTTAGTCCCTTACGAGCAGTACTTC.

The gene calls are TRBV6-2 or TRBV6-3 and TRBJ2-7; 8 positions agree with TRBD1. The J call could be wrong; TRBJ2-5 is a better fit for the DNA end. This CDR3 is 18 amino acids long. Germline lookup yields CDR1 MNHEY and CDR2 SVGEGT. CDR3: CASSFRPLLTGGQETQYF. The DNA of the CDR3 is TGTGCCAGCAGTTTCAGACCACTCTTAACAGGGGGCCAAGAGACCCAGTACTTC.

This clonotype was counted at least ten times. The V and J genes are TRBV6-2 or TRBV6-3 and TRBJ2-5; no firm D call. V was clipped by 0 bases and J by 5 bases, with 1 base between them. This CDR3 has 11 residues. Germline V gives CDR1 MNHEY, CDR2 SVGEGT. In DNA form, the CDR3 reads TGTGCCAGCAGTTACTCTGAGACCCAGTACTTC. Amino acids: CASSYSETQYF.

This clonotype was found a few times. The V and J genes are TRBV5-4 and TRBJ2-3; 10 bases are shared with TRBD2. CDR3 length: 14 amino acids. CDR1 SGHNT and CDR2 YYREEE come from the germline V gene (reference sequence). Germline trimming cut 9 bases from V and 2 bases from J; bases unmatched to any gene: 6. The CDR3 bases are TGTGCCACCTTAGCGGGGGGAAACACAGATACGCAGTATTTT. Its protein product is CATLAGGNTDTQYF.

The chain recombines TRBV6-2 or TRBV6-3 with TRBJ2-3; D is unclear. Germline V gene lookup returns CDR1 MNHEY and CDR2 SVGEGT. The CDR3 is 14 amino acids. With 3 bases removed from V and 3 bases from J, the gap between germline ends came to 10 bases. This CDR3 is CASSYLPRTDTQYF. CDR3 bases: TGTGCCAGCAGTTATCTGCCTAGGACAGATACGCAGTATTTT.

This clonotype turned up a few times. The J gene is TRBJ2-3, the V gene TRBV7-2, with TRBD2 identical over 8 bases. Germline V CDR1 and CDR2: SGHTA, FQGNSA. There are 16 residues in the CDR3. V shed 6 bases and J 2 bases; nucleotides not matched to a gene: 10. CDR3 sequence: CASREPGGRSTDTQYF. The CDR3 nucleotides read TGTGCCAGCAGGGAACCTGGCGGGAGGTCCACAGATACGCAGTATTTT. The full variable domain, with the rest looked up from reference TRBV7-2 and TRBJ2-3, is GAGVSQSPSNKVTEKGKDVELRCDPISGHTALYWYRQSLGQGLEFLIYFQGNSAPDKSGLPSDRFSAERTGGSVSTLTIQRTQQEDSAVYLCASREPGGRSTDTQYFGPGTRLTVL.

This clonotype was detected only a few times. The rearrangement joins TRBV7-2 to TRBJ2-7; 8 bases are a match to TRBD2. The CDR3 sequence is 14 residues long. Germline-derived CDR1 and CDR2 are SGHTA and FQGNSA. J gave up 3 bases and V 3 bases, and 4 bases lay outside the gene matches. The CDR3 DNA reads TGTGCCAGCAGCTTCTTGGGACTAGGCTACGAGCAGTACTTC. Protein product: CASSFLGLGYEQYF.

The CDR3 is CASRPSGVSADTQYF. DNA for the CDR3: TGTGCCAGCAGACCTAGCGGGGTTAGCGCAGATACGCAGTATTTT. V gene TRBV12-3 or TRBV12-4 combines with J gene TRBJ2-3, with TRBD2 matching over 9 bases. The V and J ends lost 6 bases and 4 bases, in that order; junction bases with no gene match: 8. The length of the CDR3 is 15 residues.